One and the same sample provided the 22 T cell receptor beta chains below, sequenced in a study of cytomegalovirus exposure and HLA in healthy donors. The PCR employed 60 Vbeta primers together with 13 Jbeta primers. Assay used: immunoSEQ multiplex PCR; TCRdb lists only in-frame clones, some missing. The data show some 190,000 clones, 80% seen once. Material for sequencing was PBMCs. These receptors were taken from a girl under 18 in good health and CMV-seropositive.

This chain's CDR3 is CASSTGGGQPQHF. In DNA, the CDR3 is TGCGCCAGCAGTACAGGGGGCGGTCAGCCCCAGCATTTT. The V call is TRBV10-2, the J call TRBJ1-5; 9 bases align to TRBD1. The CDR3 consists of 13 residues. Germline V CDR1 and CDR2: WSHSY, SAAADI. V was pared by 5 bases and J by 6 bases, with 2 bases of the junction left unmatched.

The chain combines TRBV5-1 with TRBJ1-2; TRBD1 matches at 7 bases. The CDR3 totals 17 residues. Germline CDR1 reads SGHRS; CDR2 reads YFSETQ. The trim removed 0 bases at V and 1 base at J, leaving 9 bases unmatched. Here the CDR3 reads CASSLGATGIGNYGYTF. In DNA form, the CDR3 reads TGCGCCAGCAGCTTGGGAGCGACAGGGATAGGTAACTATGGCTACACCTTC.

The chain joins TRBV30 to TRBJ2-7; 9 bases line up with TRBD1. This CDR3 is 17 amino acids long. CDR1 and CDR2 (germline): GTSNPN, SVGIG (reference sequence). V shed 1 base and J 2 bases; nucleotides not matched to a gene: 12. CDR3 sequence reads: CAWSATLGTGTPYEQYF. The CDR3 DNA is TGTGCCTGGAGTGCGACATTAGGGACAGGGACCCCCTACGAGCAGTACTTC.

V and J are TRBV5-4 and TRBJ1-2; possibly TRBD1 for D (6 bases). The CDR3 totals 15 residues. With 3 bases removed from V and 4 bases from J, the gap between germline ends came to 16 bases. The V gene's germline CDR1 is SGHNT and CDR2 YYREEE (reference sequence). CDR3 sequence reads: CASSSPTGDPYGYTF. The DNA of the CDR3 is TGTGCCAGCAGCTCCCCGACAGGTGACCCCTATGGCTACACCTTC.

CDR3 sequence: CASSVESGLYGNTIYF. The CDR3, as DNA: TGTGCCAGCAGCGTAGAATCGGGACTGTACGGAAACACCATATATTTT. V and J are TRBV9 and TRBJ1-3; possible D gene TRBD1, 5 bases. The CDR3 totals 16 residues. The ends were cut back, 0 bases at V and 4 bases at J, with 14 bases in the middle. Germline CDR1 and CDR2: SGDLS and YYNGEE.

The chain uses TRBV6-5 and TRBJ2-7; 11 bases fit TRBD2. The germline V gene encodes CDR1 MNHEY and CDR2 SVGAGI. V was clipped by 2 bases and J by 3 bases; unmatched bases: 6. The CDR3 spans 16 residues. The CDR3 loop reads CASSYPTGTSGYEQYF. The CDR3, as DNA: TGTGCCAGCAGTTACCCCACCGGGACTAGCGGCTACGAGCAGTACTTC.

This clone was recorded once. DNA for the CDR3: TGTGCCAGCAGTGAGCCGGGGGGCCCGGGGGTGGCGGCTTTCTTT. Protein: CASSEPGGPGVAAFF. The chain is built from TRBV25-1 and TRBJ1-1; the D gene is possibly TRBD1 (6 bases). The length of the CDR3 is 15 residues. The V and J ends lost 3 bases and 11 bases respectively, with 22 bases between them. CDR1 MGHDK and CDR2 SYGVNS come from the germline V gene. Supplemented by reference TRBV25-1 and TRBJ1-1, the full variable domain reads EADIYQTPRYLVIGTGKKITLECSQTMGHDKMYWYQQDPGMELHLIHYSYGVNSTEKGDLSSESTVSRIRTEHFPLTLESARPSHTSQYLCASSEPGGPGVAAFFGQGTRLTVV.

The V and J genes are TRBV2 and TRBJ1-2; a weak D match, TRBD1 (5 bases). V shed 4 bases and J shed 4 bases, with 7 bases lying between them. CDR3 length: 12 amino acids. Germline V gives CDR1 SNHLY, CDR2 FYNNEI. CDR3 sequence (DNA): TGTGCCAGCAGTGGACAGTTCTATGGCTACACCTTC. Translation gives CASSGQFYGYTF.

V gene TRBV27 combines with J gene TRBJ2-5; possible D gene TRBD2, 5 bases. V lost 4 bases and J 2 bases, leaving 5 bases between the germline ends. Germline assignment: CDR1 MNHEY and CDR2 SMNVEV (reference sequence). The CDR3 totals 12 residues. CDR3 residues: CASSSGQETQYF. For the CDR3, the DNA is TGTGCCAGCAGTTCGGGACAAGAGACCCAGTACTTC.

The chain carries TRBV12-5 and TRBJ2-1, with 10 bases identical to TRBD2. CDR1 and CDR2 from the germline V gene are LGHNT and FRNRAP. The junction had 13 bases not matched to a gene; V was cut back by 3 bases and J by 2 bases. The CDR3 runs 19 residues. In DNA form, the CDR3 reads TGTGCTAGTGGTTTTCGTGGCTGGTCTAGCGGGAGAACCTACAATGAGCAGTTCTTC. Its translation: CASGFRGWSSGRTYNEQFF.

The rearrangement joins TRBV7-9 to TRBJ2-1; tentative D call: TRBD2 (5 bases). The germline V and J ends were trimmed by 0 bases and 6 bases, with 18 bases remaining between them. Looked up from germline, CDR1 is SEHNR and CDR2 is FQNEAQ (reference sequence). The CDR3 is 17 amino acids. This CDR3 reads CASSLAWRTASSNEQFF. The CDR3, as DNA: TGTGCCAGCAGCTTAGCGTGGCGGACTGCCAGCAGCAATGAGCAGTTCTTC.

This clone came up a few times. The CDR3 nucleotides read TGTGCCTGGGAGCGGGCCTCTAACACCGGGGAGCTGTTTTTT. Its translation is CAWERASNTGELFF. The J gene is TRBJ2-2, the V gene TRBV30, with D perhaps TRBD2 (6 bases). Trimming removed 5 bases at V and 2 bases at J, with 12 bases between. The V gene's germline CDR1 is GTSNPN and CDR2 SVGIG (reference sequence). This CDR3 is 14 amino acids long. The full variable domain, with the rest looked up from reference TRBV30 and TRBJ2-2, is SQTIHQWPATLVQPVGSPLSLECTVEGTSNPNLYWYRQAAGRGLQLLFYSVGIGQISSEVPQNLSASRPQDRQFILSSKKLLLSDSGFYLCAWERASNTGELFFGEGSRLTVL.

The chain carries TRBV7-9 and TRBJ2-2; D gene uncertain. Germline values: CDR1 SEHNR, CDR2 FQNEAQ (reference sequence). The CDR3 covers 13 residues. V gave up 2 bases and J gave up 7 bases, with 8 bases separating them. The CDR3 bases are TGTGCCAGCAGCTTACCACTCCTCGGGGAGCTGTTTTTT. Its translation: CASSLPLLGELFF.

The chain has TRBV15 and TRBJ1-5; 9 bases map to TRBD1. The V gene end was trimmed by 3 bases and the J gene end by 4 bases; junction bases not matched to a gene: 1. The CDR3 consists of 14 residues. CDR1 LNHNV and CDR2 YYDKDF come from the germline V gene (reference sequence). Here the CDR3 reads CATSSGTGNQPQHF. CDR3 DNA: TGTGCCACCAGCAGTGGGACAGGGAATCAGCCCCAGCATTTT. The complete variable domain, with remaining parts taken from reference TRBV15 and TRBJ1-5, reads DAMVIQNPRYQVTQFGKPVTLSCSQTLNHNVMYWYQQKSSQAPKLLFHYYDKDFNNEADTPDNFQSRRPNTSFCFLDIRSPGLGDTAMYLCATSSGTGNQPQHFGDGTRLSIL.

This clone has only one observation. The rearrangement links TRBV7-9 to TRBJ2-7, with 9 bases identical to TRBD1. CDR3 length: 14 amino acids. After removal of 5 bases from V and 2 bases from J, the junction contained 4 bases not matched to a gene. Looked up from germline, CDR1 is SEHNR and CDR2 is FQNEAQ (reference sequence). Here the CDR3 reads CASSQGDRAYEQYF. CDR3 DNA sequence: TGTGCCAGCAGCCAGGGGGACAGGGCCTACGAGCAGTACTTC. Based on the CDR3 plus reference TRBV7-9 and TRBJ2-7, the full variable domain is DTGVSQNPRHKITKRGQNVTFRCDPISEHNRLYWYRQTLGQGPEFLTYFQNEAQLEKSRLLSDRFSAERPKGSFSTLEIQRTEQGDSAMYLCASSQGDRAYEQYFGPGTRLTVT.

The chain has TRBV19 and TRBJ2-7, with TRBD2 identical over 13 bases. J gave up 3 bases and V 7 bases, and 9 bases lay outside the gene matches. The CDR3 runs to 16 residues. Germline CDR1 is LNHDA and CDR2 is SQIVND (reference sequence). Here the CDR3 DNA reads TGTGCCAGTACCCCAACCGGGACTAGCGGGGTCTACGAGCAGTACTTC. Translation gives CASTPTGTSGVYEQYF.

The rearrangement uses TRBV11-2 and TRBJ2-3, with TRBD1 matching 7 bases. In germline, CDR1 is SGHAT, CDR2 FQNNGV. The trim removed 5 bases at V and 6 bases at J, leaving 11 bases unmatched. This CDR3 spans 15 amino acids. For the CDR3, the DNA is TGTGCCAGCAGCCCCCCCGACAGGGATTACGATACGCAGTATTTT. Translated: CASSPPDRDYDTQYF.

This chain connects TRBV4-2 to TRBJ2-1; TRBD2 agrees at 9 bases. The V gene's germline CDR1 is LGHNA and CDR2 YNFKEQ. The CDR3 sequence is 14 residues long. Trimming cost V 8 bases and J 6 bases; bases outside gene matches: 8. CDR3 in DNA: TGTGCCAGCGGGCCGGGACTAGCCCTCAATGAGCAGTTCTTC. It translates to CASGPGLALNEQFF.

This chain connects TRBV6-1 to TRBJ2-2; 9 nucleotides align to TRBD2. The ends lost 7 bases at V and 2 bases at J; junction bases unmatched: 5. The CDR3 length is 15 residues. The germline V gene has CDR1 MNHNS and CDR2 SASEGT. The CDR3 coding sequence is TGTGCCAGCACGGTGACTAGCGGAAACACCGGGGAGCTGTTTTTT. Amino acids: CASTVTSGNTGELFF.

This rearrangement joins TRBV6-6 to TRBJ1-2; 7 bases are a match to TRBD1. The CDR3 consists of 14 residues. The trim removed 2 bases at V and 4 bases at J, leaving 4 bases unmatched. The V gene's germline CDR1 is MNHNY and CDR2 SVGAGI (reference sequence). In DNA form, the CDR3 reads TGTGCCAGCAGTTACGGGGGACAGATCTATGGCTACACCTTC. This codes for CASSYGGQIYGYTF.

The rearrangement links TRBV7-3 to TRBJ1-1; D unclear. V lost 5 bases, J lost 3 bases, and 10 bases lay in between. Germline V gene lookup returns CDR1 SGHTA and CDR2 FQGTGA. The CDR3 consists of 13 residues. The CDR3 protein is CASSPTRDTEAFF. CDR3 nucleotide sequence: TGTGCCAGCAGCCCGACGAGGGACACTGAAGCTTTCTTT.

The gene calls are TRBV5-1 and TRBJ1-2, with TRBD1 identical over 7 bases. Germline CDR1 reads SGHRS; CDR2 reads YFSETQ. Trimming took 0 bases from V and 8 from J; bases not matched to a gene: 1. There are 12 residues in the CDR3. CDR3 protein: CASSLEGGGYTF. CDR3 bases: TGCGCCAGCAGCTTGGAAGGGGGCGGCTACACCTTC.